A single sample gave rise to the 29 T cell receptor beta chains below, sequenced in a study of blood T cells in healthy people across ages. Then a second PCR, running roughly 7 to 11 cycles, was carried out with a sample-barcoded 5' primer and a J-beta primer mix. In TCRdb, the 5' RACE reads were re-called with MiXCR into one record per CDR3 protein. The data show 550,000 to 800,000 distinct CDR3 sequences, 32% seen once. Material: blood. These receptors were obtained from a woman of 80 years or more in good health.

This clonotype was counted ten times or more. V and J are TRBV2 and TRBJ1-4; 9 bases fit TRBD1. J lost 7 bases, V lost 1 base, and 4 bases had no gene match. This CDR3 contains 15 residues. CDR1 is SNHLY, CDR2 FYNNEI, per germline. The CDR3 DNA reads as TGTGCCAGCAGTGAAGGGGACAGGGACAGTGAAAAACTGTTTTTT. It codes for CASSEGDRDSEKLFF.

This clonotype was recorded many times. The V gene is TRBV10-3, the J gene TRBJ1-2; D is possibly TRBD1 (6 bases). The CDR3 totals 14 residues. V lost 0 bases and J 7 bases, leaving 12 bases between the germline ends. The germline CDR1 and CDR2 sequences are ENHRY and SYGVKD. The CDR3 DNA follows: TGTGCCATCAGTGAGTCGACGGGGGCGGTTGGCTACACCTTC. As protein: CAISESTGAVGYTF.

There are many counts of this clonotype. The chain uses TRBV20-1 and TRBJ2-7, with D tentatively TRBD2 (6 bases). CDR1 DFQATT and CDR2 SNEGSKA come from the germline V gene (reference sequence). There are 16 residues in the CDR3. V was shortened by 0 bases and J by 2 bases, with 17 bases between the two germline ends. As DNA, the CDR3 is TGCAGTGCTAGAGATATCGTGGGACTGGGAACCTACGAGCAGTACTTC. As protein: CSARDIVGLGTYEQYF.

This chain links TRBV20-1 with TRBJ2-1; TRBD2 matches at 8 bases. V lost 1 base and J lost 7; bases outside the gene matches: 12. Germline CDR1 DFQATT, CDR2 SNEGSKA (reference sequence). The CDR3 is made up of 16 amino acids. The CDR3 reads CSARVFRAGDLNEQFF. CDR3 in DNA: TGCAGTGCTAGAGTTTTTCGAGCGGGAGACTTAAATGAGCAGTTCTTC.

The V gene is TRBV6-6, the J gene TRBJ2-3, with D possibly matching TRBD2 (7 bases). In germline, CDR1 is MNHNY, CDR2 SVGAGI (reference sequence). CDR3 size: 14 residues. V was cut by 10 bases and J by 1 base, with 15 bases left in between. CDR3: CANSRGGGTDTQYF. The CDR3 DNA reads TGTGCCAACTCAAGGGGGGGGGGCACAGATACGCAGTATTTT.

CDR3 residues: CAGKTGVRAFF. For the CDR3, the DNA is TGTGCCGGTAAGACCGGGGTGAGAGCTTTCTTT. V usage is TRBV6-6 and J usage is TRBJ1-1; D is unclear. In germline, CDR1 is MNHNY, CDR2 SVGAGI (reference sequence). CDR3 size: 11 residues. Between the trimmed V and J ends, which lost 11 bases and 10 bases, there was a span of 17 bases.

V gene TRBV20-1 combines with J gene TRBJ2-1; TRBD1 or TRBD2 may be the D gene (5 bases each). This CDR3 is 15 amino acids long. Germline V lookup: CDR1 DFQATT, CDR2 SNEGSKA (reference sequence). V lost 6 bases, J lost 3 bases, and 18 bases lay in between. CDR3 sequence reads: CSAPGPTMNYNEQFF. The CDR3 nucleotides read TGCAGTGCCCCGGGACCAACGATGAACTACAATGAGCAGTTCTTC.

Turning to this clonotype: With a much larger clone just one base away, this may be a read error. This chain joins TRBV29-1 and TRBJ2-1, with D possibly TRBD2 on 5 matching bases. The closer fit of TRBJ2-7 to the DNA end suggests the J call may be wrong. The CDR3 consists of 13 residues. The germline gives CDR1 SQVTM, CDR2 ANQGSEA. The CDR3 loop is CSVDGVSYNEQYF. The DNA of the CDR3 is TGCAGCGTTGACGGGGTATCCTACAATGAGCAGTACTTC.

This clonotype was recorded at least ten times. This chain connects TRBV7-2 to TRBJ2-5; 7 bases fit TRBD2. Germline CDR1 and CDR2: SGHTA and FQGNSA. With V trimmed by 7 bases and J by 3 bases, 11 bases remained unmatched. There are 15 residues in the CDR3. CDR3: CASTLFGGGEETQYF. Written as DNA, the CDR3 is TGTGCCAGCACCCTTTTTGGGGGGGGTGAAGAGACCCAGTACTTC.

This clonotype was found many times. This chain uses TRBV20-1 with TRBJ2-3, with D possibly TRBD2 on 5 matching bases. The CDR3 contains 15 residues. V lost 6 bases, J lost 6 bases, and 22 bases lay in between. CDR1 DFQATT and CDR2 SNEGSKA come from the germline V gene (reference sequence). CDR3: CSANPTTGMVDTQYF. The CDR3 bases are TGCAGTGCCAACCCTACCACGGGGATGGTGGATACGCAGTATTTT.

This chain connects TRBV18 to TRBJ2-3; no clear D gene. This CDR3 is built from 12 residues. V gave up 2 bases and J gave up 5 bases, with 5 bases separating them. Germline values: CDR1 KGHSH, CDR2 LQKENI. The CDR3 spells CASSPKRDTQYF. In nucleotides, the CDR3 is TGTGCCAGCTCACCAAAAAGAGATACGCAGTATTTT.

This clonotype was counted between two and nine times. This clone may be a read error of a much larger clone one base away. The chain uses TRBV20-1 and TRBJ2-7; perhaps TRBD2 as D (6 bases). The CDR3 totals 14 residues. Trimming removed 1 base from V and 7 bases from J, with 17 bases in between. In germline, CDR1 is DFQATT, CDR2 SNEGSKA (reference sequence). As DNA, the CDR3 is TGCAGTGCTAGAGTCGGAGGGCTGGGCAATGAGCAGTACTTC. Translating it yields CSARVGGLGNEQYF.

This clonotype was seen repeatedly, ten times or more. The chain uses TRBV29-1 and TRBJ2-3; 11 nucleotides line up with TRBD2. The CDR3 sequence is 19 residues long. J gave up 0 bases and V 2 bases, and 13 bases lay outside the gene matches. Germline CDR1 is SQVTM and CDR2 is ANQGSEA. In DNA form, the CDR3 reads TGCAGCGTTGAATTGGGCCTAGCGGGGGGTGCGGGTAGCACAGATACGCAGTATTTT. It encodes CSVELGLAGGAGSTDTQYF.

The chain employs TRBV7-2 and TRBJ2-2; TRBD1 matches at 12 bases. This CDR3 is 15 amino acids long. CDR1 SGHTA and CDR2 FQGNSA come from the germline V gene. The V segment lost 5 bases and the J segment 4 bases; nucleotides outside the gene matches: 2. CDR3 coding DNA: TGTGCCAGCAGCCGGGACAGGGGGCGCACCGGGGAGCTGTTTTTT. Its protein product is CASSRDRGRTGELFF.

The chain uses TRBV7-6 and TRBJ2-5, with D maybe TRBD2 (6 bases). V was clipped by 3 bases and J by 11 bases, with 34 bases between them. This CDR3 is 19 amino acids long. Germline V gene sequence: CDR1 SGHVS, CDR2 FNYEAQ. The DNA for the CDR3 is TGTGCCAGCAGCTTGCAGAGACCTGACGGGGGACTCGTGAACAATGAGCAGTACTTC. It codes for CASSLQRPDGGLVNNEQYF.

The gene calls are TRBV2 and TRBJ1-2, with TRBD1 matching 7 bases. Germline values: CDR1 SNHLY, CDR2 FYNNEI. This CDR3 is built from 12 residues. CDR3 amino acids: CTKRQGNYGYTF. The CDR3 DNA reads TGTACCAAGAGACAGGGCAACTATGGCTACACCTTC.

For the CDR3, the DNA is TGTGCCAGCAGCCACGGAACTGAAGCTTTCTTT. This sequence encodes CASSHGTEAFF. This chain joins TRBV16 and TRBJ1-1; D remains ambiguous. Germline V gene lookup returns CDR1 KGHSY and CDR2 FQNENV. The CDR3 consists of 11 residues. Trimming took off 3 bases at V and 5 bases at J, with 4 bases between the two ends.

The chain uses TRBV20-1 and TRBJ1-6; tentatively, D is TRBD1 (5 bases). This CDR3 contains 15 residues. Trimming stripped 0 bases from V and 1 base from J, with 7 bases between. The germline CDR1 and CDR2 sequences are DFQATT and SNEGSKA (reference sequence). The CDR3 is CSAREGGSYNSPLHF. Here the CDR3 DNA reads TGCAGTGCTAGAGAGGGGGGGTCCTATAATTCACCCCTCCACTTT.

There are a few counts of this clonotype. The rearrangement joins TRBV9 to TRBJ2-2; no firm D call. Trimming cost V 2 bases and J 4 bases, with 12 bases left between them. Germline CDR1 is SGDLS and CDR2 is YYNGEE. The CDR3 totals 15 residues. The CDR3 region is CASSVALGSTGELFF. Written as DNA, the CDR3 is TGTGCCAGCAGCGTGGCGTTAGGTAGCACCGGGGAGCTGTTTTTT.

This clonotype was recorded a few times. The V gene is TRBV7-9, the J gene TRBJ1-6, with 7 bases identical to TRBD1. The CDR3 contains 14 residues. The ends lost 7 bases at V and 7 bases at J; junction bases unmatched: 7. Germline CDR1 is SEHNR and CDR2 is FQNEAQ (reference sequence). The CDR3 coding sequence is TGTGCCAGCATCTCCGGGACAGACAATTCACCCCTCCACTTT. This codes for CASISGTDNSPLHF.

This clonotype was detected only a few times. This may come from a read error, since a much larger clone is one base off. The chain links TRBV5-1 to TRBJ2-5, with 12 nucleotides matching TRBD2. The last part of the DNA fits TRBJ2-7 better; the J call may be wrong. The CDR3 runs to 13 residues. Germline CDR1 reads SGHRS; CDR2 reads YFSETQ. In DNA, the CDR3 is TGCGCCAGCCACTTACTAGCGGGAGGCGAGCAGTACTTC. It encodes CASHLLAGGEQYF.

The rearrangement uses TRBV30 and TRBJ2-5; TRBD2 matches at 13 bases. Germline values: CDR1 GTSNPN, CDR2 SVGIG (reference sequence). J was trimmed by 0 bases and V by 8 bases; bases with no gene match: 0. CDR3 length: 13 residues. The CDR3 loop is CAGTSGNQETQYF. The CDR3 coding sequence is TGTGCCGGGACTAGCGGGAACCAAGAGACCCAGTACTTC. Complete variable domain (other parts from reference TRBV30 and TRBJ2-5): SQTIHQWPATLVQPVGSPLSLECTVEGTSNPNLYWYRQAAGRGLQLLFYSVGIGQISSEVPQNLSASRPQDRQFILSSKKLLLSDSGFYLCAGTSGNQETQYFGPGTRLLVL.

In its sample, this clonotype was seen many times. A much larger clone is a single base away; this may be a read error. The chain combines TRBV12-3 or TRBV12-4 with TRBJ2-1, with 7 bases matching TRBD1. The DNA end is a closer match to TRBJ2-7, so the J assignment may be wrong. This CDR3 spans 17 amino acids. CDR3 residues: CASTLRGWDNSYNEQYF. CDR3 DNA sequence: TGTGCCAGCACACTCAGGGGGTGGGATAACTCCTACAATGAGCAGTACTTC.

The chain links TRBV2 to TRBJ1-1; D not resolved. The germline V gene encodes CDR1 SNHLY and CDR2 FYNNEI. The CDR3 runs 13 residues. Trimming cost V 10 bases and J 0 bases, with 12 bases left between them. The CDR3: CATASGMNTEAFF. CDR3 coding DNA: TGTGCCACCGCGTCCGGGATGAACACTGAAGCTTTCTTT.

The chain uses TRBV20-1 and TRBJ1-5; 7 nucleotides line up with TRBD1. Germline V gene lookup returns CDR1 DFQATT and CDR2 SNEGSKA (reference sequence). With 6 bases clipped from V and 4 bases from J, the junction kept 6 bases outside the gene matches. The CDR3 has 13 amino acids. The CDR3 coding sequence is TGCAGTGCCGTTGACAGGGATAATCAGCCCCAGCATTTT. It is translated as CSAVDRDNQPQHF.

This clonotype has a count of ten or more. The chain recombines TRBV4-3 with TRBJ2-7, with D tentatively TRBD2 (5 bases). The CDR3 covers 16 residues. Trimming left V 0 bases short and J 0 bases short, with 12 bases between. Germline lookup yields CDR1 LGHNA and CDR2 YSLEER. The CDR3 DNA follows: TGCGCCAGCAGCCAAGATCTGGCTAGCATCTCCTACGAGCAGTACTTC. Encoded protein: CASSQDLASISYEQYF.

The CDR3 loop is CSVEPGFGETQYF. In DNA form, the CDR3 reads TGCAGCGTTGAGCCAGGGTTTGGAGAGACCCAGTACTTC. The chain employs TRBV29-1 and TRBJ2-7; perhaps TRBD1 as D (5 bases). The DNA end lines up better with TRBJ2-5; the J call may be wrong. Germline V gene sequence: CDR1 SQVTM, CDR2 ANQGSEA. This CDR3 spans 13 amino acids.

This clonotype came up many times. The chain is built from TRBV20-1 and TRBJ1-2; TRBD1 aligns across 7 bases. The CDR3 has 15 residues. V shed 7 bases, J shed 3 bases, and the junction held 14 bases outside the gene matches. The germline gives CDR1 DFQATT, CDR2 SNEGSKA (reference sequence). For the CDR3, the DNA is TGCAGTGGAGCTAGGGTGGGACAGCAGGACTATGGCTACACCTTC. Amino acids: CSGARVGQQDYGYTF.

Comment on this clonotype: This may be a read error, as it is one base from a much larger clone. CDR3 nucleotides: TGTGCCAGCAGCCAAGAAGCAAGGGGCAGGGACTACGAGCAGTACTTC. It encodes CASSQEARGRDYEQYF. This chain joins TRBV3-1 and TRBJ2-7; D might be TRBD1 (5 bases). The germline V gene encodes CDR1 LGHDT and CDR2 YNNKEL (reference sequence). Trimming removed 0 bases from V and 3 bases from J, with 15 bases in between. CDR3 length: 16 amino acids.